This passage covers 9 T cell receptor beta chains from one sample sequenced in a study of CD8+ T cells in alopecia areata. Investigators isolated RNA and reverse transcribed it into cDNA to act as the sequencing template. Clones were read by immunoSEQ multiplex PCR, and TCRdb kept only the in-frame ones, dropping some. The data contain about 120,000 clones, about 60% of them singletons. Sequencing input: CD4+ T cells sorted from blood. The receptors shown here come from a human donor in good health.

A remark on this clone: A junction end diverges from the germline sequence, so it may reflect a read error. The rearrangement links TRBV6-5 to TRBJ1-2, with D perhaps TRBD1 (6 bases). The CDR3 covers 15 residues. CDR1 and CDR2 from the germline V gene are MNHEY and SVGAGI. As DNA, the CDR3 is TGTGCCAGCAGCTACTACCGGGACACCAACTATGGCTACACCTTC. It encodes CASSYYRDTNYGYTF.

A few counts support this clone. The rearrangement uses TRBV9 and TRBJ1-1; unclear D gene. This CDR3 contains 13 residues. Per the germline V gene, CDR1 is SGDLS and CDR2 is YYNGEE. Trimming pared 1 base from V and 1 base from J, leaving 5 bases between. The CDR3 DNA reads as TGTGCCAGCAGCGTACAGCGGAACACTGAAGCTTTCTTT. This encodes CASSVQRNTEAFF.

The chain carries TRBV29-1 and TRBJ2-7, with a possible D match to TRBD2 (5 bases). The CDR3 loop spans 11 amino acids. Looked up from germline, CDR1 is SQVTM and CDR2 is ANQGSEA. V dropped 6 bases and J dropped 5 bases, with 11 bases sitting between them. In DNA, the CDR3 is TGCAGCGTCGGACTGAGCAACGAGCAGTACTTC. The encoded protein is CSVGLSNEQYF.

This clone was recorded a few times. This chain joins TRBV25-1 and TRBJ1-4, with 7 bases matching TRBD1. Trimming cost V 7 bases and J 6 bases; bases outside gene matches: 11. The CDR3 is made up of 15 amino acids. Germline CDR1 is MGHDK and CDR2 is SYGVNS. The CDR3 loop reads CASTAPGQRHEKLFF. The DNA for the CDR3 is TGTGCCAGCACTGCGCCGGGACAGAGACATGAAAAACTGTTTTTT.

V is TRBV30 and J is TRBJ2-5; tentative D call: TRBD1 (6 bases). CDR1 and CDR2 (germline): GTSNPN, SVGIG (reference sequence). The CDR3 has 17 amino acids. Trimming cost V 3 bases and J 1 base, with 21 bases left between them. CDR3 sequence: CAWSRQRTVMGQETQYF. CDR3 nucleotides: TGTGCCTGGAGCCGGCAACGGACAGTGATGGGCCAAGAGACCCAGTACTTC.

The chain couples TRBV6-1 to TRBJ2-1; 10 nucleotides line up with TRBD1. This CDR3 comprises 15 residues. With V trimmed by 6 bases and J by 7 bases, 9 bases remained unmatched. The germline V gene has CDR1 MNHNS and CDR2 SASEGT. The CDR3 DNA reads TGTGCCAGCAGGACGACAGGGGGCAAGGGGAATGAGCAGTTCTTC. It encodes CASRTTGGKGNEQFF.

To note about this clone: This CDR3 is also generated by other DNA sequences in the sample. V and J are TRBV2 and TRBJ1-2, with TRBD1 matching 9 bases. Trimming at V came to 6 bases and at J to 7 bases, leaving 3 bases not matched to a gene. This CDR3 is built from 12 residues. Germline loops: CDR1 SNHLY, CDR2 FYNNEI. CDR3 sequence: CASSGTGPGYTF. The CDR3 DNA reads as TGTGCCAGCAGCGGGACAGGGCCTGGCTACACCTTC.

This chain uses TRBV5-6 with TRBJ2-3; TRBD2 matches 10 bases. The CDR3 has 15 amino acids. CDR1 and CDR2 from the germline V gene are SGHDT and YYEEEE. V shed 7 bases, J shed 4 bases, and the junction held 9 bases outside the gene matches. As DNA, the CDR3 is TGTGCCAGCGGGCGGGGCAGCGGGAGGGCAGATACGCAGTATTTT. This codes for CASGRGSGRADTQYF.

A word on this clone: The sample contains more than one DNA sequence encoding this CDR3. The V call is TRBV5-6, the J call TRBJ1-5; 8 positions match TRBD1. CDR1 SGHDT and CDR2 YYEEEE come from the germline V gene. The V and J ends lost 4 bases and 3 bases, in that order; junction bases with no gene match: 6. CDR3 length: 15 amino acids. The CDR3: CASSPGTGDNQPQHF. The CDR3 DNA follows: TGTGCCAGCAGCCCCGGGACAGGAGACAATCAGCCCCAGCATTTT.